One and the same sample provided the 18 T cell receptor beta chains below, sequenced in a study of blood T cells in healthy people across ages. The use of a sample-barcoded 5' primer and a J-beta primer mix characterized a second PCR of about 7 to 12 cycles. MiXCR, run by TCRdb on the 5' RACE reads, gives a single entry per CDR3 protein. Of about 1.1 million distinct CDR3 sequences detected, under 40% appear once; the ten largest clones hold roughly 13%. Sequenced material: blood. These TCRs come from a man in his late teens or twenties in good health.

This chain joins TRBV4-1 and TRBJ2-2; no clear D. V lost 3 bases, J lost 4 bases, and 18 bases lay in between. The germline CDR1 and CDR2 sequences are MGHRA and YSYEKL. The CDR3 covers 17 residues. The CDR3 DNA sequence: TGCGCCAGCAGCCACCCTCCGATAGGCGGTCGCACCGGGGAGCTGTTTTTT. It encodes CASSHPPIGGRTGELFF.

This chain uses TRBV13 with TRBJ1-2; TRBD1 might be the D (5 bases). CDR3 length: 15 residues. Between the trimmed V and J ends, which lost 1 base and 3 bases, there was a span of 12 bases. Germline values: CDR1 PRHDT, CDR2 FYEKMQ (reference sequence). CDR3 nucleotide sequence: TGTGCCAGCAGCTTAGCAGGGACGAATGACTATGGCTACACCTTC. Amino acids: CASSLAGTNDYGYTF.

The chain recombines TRBV4-3 with TRBJ2-3; TRBD1 matches 10 bases. CDR1 and CDR2 from the germline V gene are LGHNA and YSLEER. The CDR3 is 18 amino acids. V was clipped by 4 bases and J by 3 bases; unmatched bases: 13. This CDR3 reads CASSLQPPGQGGTDTQYF. Written as DNA, the CDR3 is TGCGCCAGCAGCCTCCAGCCACCAGGACAGGGGGGGACAGATACGCAGTATTTT.

The CDR3 DNA reads TGTGCCAGCAGTTTAGGACAGGGGTACCGTCAGCCCCAGCATTTT. It specifies CASSLGQGYRQPQHF. The chain combines TRBV28 with TRBJ1-5; 9 positions agree with TRBD1. The V gene's germline CDR1 is MDHEN and CDR2 SYDVKM. V shed 2 bases, J shed 6 bases, and the junction held 5 bases outside the gene matches. This CDR3 contains 15 residues.

In its sample, this clonotype was seen a few times. The chain recombines TRBV2 with TRBJ2-6; D uncertain. The CDR3 totals 16 residues. Trimming cost V 0 bases and J 1 base, with 7 bases left between them. Per germline, CDR1 SNHLY and CDR2 FYNNEI. Written as DNA, the CDR3 is TGTGCCAGCAGTGAAGCAAAGAGGTCTGGGGCCAACGTCCTGACTTTC. As protein: CASSEAKRSGANVLTF.

The rearrangement uses TRBV6-1 and TRBJ2-6, with D possibly TRBD1 on 7 matching bases. The V end was cut by 6 bases, the J end by 0 bases, with 15 bases between. Looked up from germline, CDR1 is MNHNS and CDR2 is SASEGT. The CDR3 has 17 residues. The CDR3 DNA sequence: TGTGCCAGCAGCGCGGGACAGCTCAGCTCTGGGGCCAACGTCCTGACTTTC. Residues: CASSAGQLSSGANVLTF.

The table lists this clonotype with a few counts. The chain employs TRBV12-3 or TRBV12-4 and TRBJ2-3, with 7 bases aligning to TRBD2. This CDR3 is built from 14 residues. Germline trimming cut 6 bases from V and 3 bases from J; bases unmatched to any gene: 6. The CDR3 protein is CASRLGEGTDTQYF. The CDR3 nucleotides read TGTGCCAGCAGGTTGGGGGAGGGGACAGATACGCAGTATTTT.

The CDR3 DNA follows: TGCAGTGCTAGATCGGTCGAGCGGGGGTACTATGGCTACACCTTC. It encodes CSARSVERGYYGYTF. The chain employs TRBV20-1 and TRBJ1-2; weak D call: TRBD1 (5 bases). The CDR3 extends over 15 amino acids. Germline V gives CDR1 DFQATT, CDR2 SNEGSKA (reference sequence). V lost 2 bases, J lost 3 bases, and 16 bases lay in between.

Many counts were recorded for this clonotype. The V call is TRBV20-1, the J call TRBJ2-5, with a weak D call TRBD1 (6 bases). This CDR3 has 13 amino acids. Germline CDR1 and CDR2: DFQATT and SNEGSKA (reference sequence). V lost 3 bases and J lost 5, with 13 bases in between. CDR3 in DNA: TGCAGTGCTAGGGCACAGGGCAGTGAGACCCAGTACTTC. Its protein product is CSARAQGSETQYF.

V is TRBV11-1 and J is TRBJ2-7, with 7 bases fitting TRBD1. Per the germline V gene, CDR1 is SGHAT and CDR2 is FQDESV (reference sequence). This CDR3 is 15 amino acids long. The J segment lost 6 bases and the V segment lost 4 bases, leaving 12 bases of the junction unmatched. CDR3 DNA sequence: TGTGCCAGCAGCTGGGAGACAGGGATAGGGCGCGAGCAGTACTTC. It encodes CASSWETGIGREQYF.

V usage is TRBV2 and J usage is TRBJ1-5; TRBD1 matches at 7 bases. The J segment lost 2 bases and the V segment lost 6 bases, leaving 4 bases of the junction unmatched. The germline V gene has CDR1 SNHLY and CDR2 FYNNEI. This CDR3 contains 14 residues. CDR3 bases: TGTGCCAGCAGGGGGACAGTAGGCAATCAGCCCCAGCATTTT. Encoded protein: CASRGTVGNQPQHF.

This clonotype has only a few counts. The gene calls are TRBV7-2 and TRBJ1-1, with a weak D call TRBD1 (5 bases). CDR3 length: 14 amino acids. The V end lost 6 bases, the J end lost 9 bases, and 20 bases lay between the germline ends. Germline V gene lookup returns CDR1 SGHTA and CDR2 FQGNSA. DNA for the CDR3: TGTGCCAGCAGTTCAGGGACTCGCGTCGAACAAGCTTTCTTT. The encoded protein is CASSSGTRVEQAFF. Looking up the rest from reference TRBV7-2 and TRBJ1-1 gives the full variable domain: GAGVSQSPSNKVTEKGKDVELRCDPISGHTALYWYRQSLGQGLEFLIYFQGNSAPDKSGLPSDRFSAERTGGSVSTLTIQRTQQEDSAVYLCASSSGTRVEQAFFGQGTRLTVV.

This clonotype was detected a few times. The CDR3 is CASSGWTSGTDTQYF. CDR3 sequence (DNA): TGTGCCAGCAGTGGGTGGACTAGCGGCACAGATACGCAGTATTTT. J is TRBJ2-3 and V is TRBV2; 9 bases agree with TRBD2. Germline assignment: CDR1 SNHLY and CDR2 FYNNEI. This CDR3 spans 15 amino acids. V lost 4 bases and J lost 1; bases outside the gene matches: 3.

This clonotype was seen repeatedly, ten times or more. The V call is TRBV20-1, the J call TRBJ2-1; D is ambiguous. The V and J ends lost 2 bases and 0 bases respectively, with 8 bases between them. This CDR3 has 14 residues. CDR1 is DFQATT and CDR2 is SNEGSKA in the germline V gene (reference sequence). DNA of the CDR3: TGCAGTGCTAGATGGCCTAGCTCCTACAATGAGCAGTTCTTC. This translates into CSARWPSSYNEQFF.

The rearrangement joins TRBV27 to TRBJ1-1; TRBD1 matches 8 bases. CDR1 and CDR2 (germline): MNHEY, SMNVEV (reference sequence). The J segment lost 8 bases and the V segment lost 5 bases, leaving 7 bases of the junction unmatched. The CDR3 consists of 13 residues. The CDR3 bases are TGTGCCAGCAGTCAATACAGGGGGACGGAAGCTTTCTTT. It codes for CASSQYRGTEAFF.

This clonotype was seen a few times. This chain links TRBV24-1 with TRBJ2-1; possible D gene TRBD1, 6 bases. CDR3 length equals 15 residues. V was clipped by 4 bases and J by 4 bases, with 13 bases between them. Germline CDR1 and CDR2: KGHDR and SFDVKD. This CDR3 is CATSEGGSSYNEQFF. The CDR3 DNA is TGTGCCACCAGTGAAGGGGGTTCATCGTACAATGAGCAGTTCTTC.

V gene TRBV5-1 combines with J gene TRBJ2-3, with 14 bases fitting TRBD2. The V gene's germline CDR1 is SGHRS and CDR2 YFSETQ. J lost 4 bases, V lost 4 bases, and 5 bases had no gene match. The CDR3 loop spans 16 amino acids. CDR3 loop: CASSAGTSGGPDTQYF. The CDR3 region has the DNA TGCGCCAGCAGCGCCGGGACTAGCGGGGGACCAGATACGCAGTATTTT.

This clonotype was counted many times. V usage is TRBV12-3 or TRBV12-4 and J usage is TRBJ2-1; 8 nucleotides align to TRBD2. The CDR3 runs to 15 residues. The V segment lost 2 bases and the J segment 4 bases; nucleotides outside the gene matches: 4. The DNA for the CDR3 is TGTGCCAGCAGTTTATCGGGGGGGCTATACAATGAGCAGTTCTTC. Translation gives CASSLSGGLYNEQFF.